This T cell receptor (beta chain) was sequenced during a study of blood T cell repertoires in COVID-19. Sequencing was performed with immunoSEQ multiplex PCR; in TCRdb, only in-frame clones are kept and a portion is missing. The sample shows approximately 310,000 clones, 80% to 90% of them seen only once. Participant reports of clinical history set cohort assignment. Two negative PCRs, clearance, or symptom resolution characterized the recovered Cohort 3 donors. There are 13 residues in the CDR3. CDR1 is ENHRY, CDR2 SYGVKD, per germline. The trim removed 10 bases at V and 0 bases at J, leaving 2 bases unmatched.

Sequencing was done on a sample of PBMCs or T cells enriched from blood (not recorded which). The V call is TRBV10-3, the J call TRBJ2-2, with 7 bases that match TRBD1. The receptor was isolated from a man aged 25-40 years who had recovered from COVID-19. The CDR3 DNA is TGTGCCAGCCAGGGGGCGAACACCGGGGAGCTGTTTTTT. It is translated as CASQGANTGELFF.